This T cell receptor (beta chain) was identified in a study of breast tumors, draining lymph nodes, adjacent tissues (dated by TCRdb to the mid-2010s). About the investigation overall: The study compared TCR beta repertoires across tumor, adjacent nontumor tissue and axillary lymph nodes from breast cancer patients. The study was designed to assess the relationships and possible T-cell exchange between tumor, surrounding tissue and draining lymph node repertoires in human breast cancer.

As for this clonotype: This clone's antigen is unknown. No base qualities exist here, and no much larger clone lies one base off it.

Overall study outcomes, separate from this receptor: T-cell repertoire diversity in tumors was found to be lower than in lymph nodes but higher than in nontumor tissue, and preferential V and J gene usage was observed. The data were considered consistent with the idea that most tumor T cells come from the lymph node and then expand in tumor tissue. The conclusion that tumor T cells originate in lymph nodes was presented as consistent with a hypothesis rather than as directly demonstrated. The similarity between tumor and nontumor tissue repertoires was significantly greater in luminal-like breast cancer than in basal-like breast cancer.

V drops 1 base and J drops 0 bases, leaving 10 bases in between. CDR1 and CDR2 are drawn from the germline V gene: LGHNA, YSLEER. Measured from the cysteine to the phenylalanine, the CDR3 is 15 residues long. Of all the DNA, just the CDR3 is kept, 45 bases in frame from base 1. The sequencer listed for this sample is Illumina HiSeq 2000. TCR beta chain libraries were generated through multiplex PCR amplification. High-throughput sequencing was used to analyze the amplified TCR beta chain products. TCRdb passed the public sequencing reads through fastp at Q25 and MiXCR, retaining productive beta sequences. Every entry covers one CDR3 protein and lists the most common genes and DNA from its rows. The sample table holds approximately 230,000 distinct CDR3 sequences, of which less than 40% were seen once. The ten biggest clones cover approximately 3.5% of the sample. The lymph node samples were taken from the axillary draining lymph nodes of breast cancer patients.

The V and J genes are TRBV4-3 and TRBJ2-7; the D region is possibly TRBD1 or TRBD2, each matching across 5 bases. Sequencing was carried out using axillary lymph node tissue. This TCR was recovered from a female donor with breast cancer. Some clones in this sample may be carry-over from other donors' samples. CDR3 sequence: CASSQGSRGSYEQYF. The DNA sequence follows: TGCGCCAGCAGCCAAGGGTCGAGGGGCTCCTACGAGCAGTACTTC.